The rows below give T cell receptor beta chains drawn from one sample of a study of blood T cell repertoires in COVID-19. This table comes from immunoSEQ multiplex PCR, and its TCRdb copy is limited to in-frame clones, with some not included. The sample lists about 210,000 clones, 75% to 90% seen once, with 5.2% in the top ten. Material: peripheral blood. Source of these receptors: a woman aged 70-85 years with COVID-19, enrolled during active disease. The CDR3 runs from the conserved cysteine through the conserved F or W. The order of the fields is V gene, J gene, D gene, CDR3 DNA, CDR3 protein. A D gene is named only where the DNA matches it firmly.

TRBV15	TRBJ1-4	TRBD1	TGTGCCACCAGCCCTAGGACAGGGTCAACTAATGAAAAACTGTTTTTT	CATSPRTGSTNEKLFF
TRBV19	TRBJ2-3	-	TGTGCCAGTAGTATAGATCTAGGAAGCGTTAAGAGGGCCACAGATACGCAGTATTTT	CASSIDLGSVKRATDTQYF
TRBV28	TRBJ2-7	TRBD2	TGTGCCAGCAGTTTATTGACTAGCGGGAGTGACGAGCAGTACTTC	CASSLLTSGSDEQYF
TRBV7-3	TRBJ2-7	-	TGTGCCAGCAGCTTATTCGTTTCCTACGAGCAGTACTTC	CASSLFVSYEQYF
TRBV18	TRBJ2-1	-	TGTGCCAGCTCACCGGGGGGTGTAAATGAGCAGTTCTTC	CASSPGGVNEQFF
TRBV7-7	TRBJ2-1	TRBD2	TGTGCCAGCAGCTCACAGTTAGCGGGGGGGACAAATGAGCAGTTCTTC	CASSSQLAGGTNEQFF
TRBV25-1	TRBJ2-1	TRBD2	TGTGCCAGCAGTCCTCGACTAGCGGGAGGGTACAATGAGCAGTTCTTC	CASSPRLAGGYNEQFF
TRBV10-3	TRBJ2-4	-	TGTGCCATCAGTTCTCCGGACAGGGCGGGGGGGATTCAGTACTTC	CAISSPDRAGGIQYF
TRBV2	TRBJ1-6	-	TGTGCCAGCAATGCGGGGGCCCCCAATTCACCCCTCCACTTT	CASNAGAPNSPLHF
TRBV3-1/TRBV3-2	TRBJ1-3	TRBD1	TGTGCCAGCAGCCAATATATCCGACAGGGGAGGAACACCATATATTTT	CASSQYIRQGRNTIYF
TRBV27	TRBJ1-1	-	TGTGCCAGCAGTTTAAGGGGTGGTGGGGGCGTCGGTACTGAAGCTTTCTTT	CASSLRGGGGVGTEAFF
TRBV4-3	TRBJ2-3	-	TGCGCCAGCAGCCAAGGCGGCGGGATTACAGATACGCAGTATTTT	CASSQGGGITDTQYF
TRBV28	TRBJ1-5	-	TGTGCCAGCAGTCCTAAGAGACAGCGACCTAGCAATCAGCCCCAGCATTTT	CASSPKRQRPSNQPQHF
TRBV9	TRBJ1-3	-	TGTGCCAGCAGCGTATCCCCGCCGGGTCGTGGAAACACCATATATTTT	CASSVSPPGRGNTIYF
TRBV11-2	TRBJ2-1	-	TGTGCCAGCAGCTTAGTAGTAGCCCCGGCTGAGCAGTTCTTC	CASSLVVAPAEQFF
TRBV19	TRBJ1-4	-	TGTGCCAGTAGCCGACAGAGTCATAATGAAAAACTGTTTTTT	CASSRQSHNEKLFF
TRBV30	TRBJ2-7	TRBD1	TGTGCCTGGAGTCGACAGGGGATAGGGGAGCAGTACTTC	CAWSRQGIGEQYF
TRBV28	TRBJ1-5	-	TGTGCCAGCATCATTGGGGGAGGGAGCAATCAGCCCCAGCATTTT	CASIIGGGSNQPQHF
TRBV3-1/TRBV3-2	TRBJ2-1	-	TGTGCGGTGGGAGGACCCCTAATTTACAATGAGCAGTTCTTC	CAVGGPLIYNEQFF
TRBV11-2	TRBJ1-1	-	TGTGCCAGCAGCTTAGAGAAGGGGAGGGGAGCTTTCTTT	CASSLEKGRGAFF
TRBV20-1	TRBJ1-2	-	TGCAGTGCTATCCTCAACTATGGCTACACCTTC	CSAILNYGYTF